This T cell receptor (beta chain) was sequenced in a study of T cell responses to AZD1222 COVID-19 vaccine. Study observations and caveats: Among AZD1222 vaccinees, only six were seropositive at baseline. The study reported that nearly half of spike-specific TCRs target unmutated variant regions. Donors in the cohort were predominantly white British and more often female, and clonal diversity was possibly underestimated. Repertoires were obtained solely post-peak T cell response.

Germline-derived CDR1 and CDR2 are MNHNS and SASEGT. Trimming pared 3 bases from V and 4 bases from J, leaving 15 bases between. The CDR3 has 15 amino acids. Clones were sequenced by immunoSEQ multiplex PCR, and TCRdb holds only the in-frame ones, with some missing. Here the sample spans around 80,000 clones, more than 85% being singletons. Concerning this clone: Its specificity is unknown.

The starting material was peripheral blood, obtained 28 days after the second AZD1222 dose. The V call is TRBV6-1, the J call TRBJ1-2; tentatively, D is TRBD1 (5 bases). This sequence was found in an adult who received the AZD1222 COVID-19 vaccine. CDR3 residues: CASSDIHGGPYGYTF. CDR3 nucleotide sequence: TGTGCCAGCAGTGACATACATGGGGGACCCTATGGCTACACCTTC.